Below, 8 T cell receptor beta chains from the same sample are listed, as sequenced in a study of spatial heterogeneity in lung cancer. General study results and limits: Counts of expanded alpha and beta TCRs within tumors tracked the tumor nonsynonymous mutation count.

MiXCR was run by TCRdb on the 5' RACE reads, yielding one entry per CDR3 protein. The sample consists of over 15,000 distinct CDR3 sequences, 6% to 6.5% of them appearing once. The time point: sample taken at primary tumor resection. These receptors' antigens are unknown. Specimen: lung tumor tissue, collected at surgery. The receptors come from a male donor with early-stage non-small cell lung cancer.

In this sample, this clonotype turned up a few times. Since the library was made to target alpha chains, this beta chain is a stray read and its abundance is not meaningful. This rearrangement joins TRBV5-4 to TRBJ2-2; D is unresolved. CDR1 is SGHNT and CDR2 is YYREEE in the germline V gene (reference sequence). Trimming stripped 0 bases from V and 6 bases from J, with 6 bases between. The CDR3 totals 13 residues. CDR3 loop: CASSLGVAGELFF. The CDR3 region has the DNA TGTGCCAGCAGCTTGGGAGTAGCCGGGGAGCTGTTTTTT. Together with reference TRBV5-4 and TRBJ2-2, the CDR3 gives the full variable domain: ETGVTQSPTHLIKTRGQQVTLRCSSQSGHNTVSWYQQALGQGPQFIFQYYREEENGRGNFPPRFSGLQFPNYSSELNVNALELDDSALYLCASSLGVAGELFFGEGSRLTVL.

This clonotype showed up many times. In a library made to pick up alpha chains, this beta chain is a stray read with a size that means little. CDR3 loop: CASSFTGTADTQYF. Here the CDR3 DNA reads TGTGCCAGCAGCTTCACAGGGACGGCAGATACGCAGTATTTT. J is TRBJ2-3 and V is TRBV7-9; tentative D call: TRBD1 (6 bases). The germline gives CDR1 SEHNR, CDR2 FQNEAQ (reference sequence). Trimming cost V 3 bases and J 4 bases, with 11 bases left between them. The CDR3 loop spans 14 amino acids.

This clonotype came up many times. This beta chain is off target for a library built for alpha chains, so its abundance means little. The rearrangement uses TRBV18 and TRBJ1-1; D not certain. The germline V and J ends were trimmed by 4 bases and 6 bases, with 12 bases remaining between them. Germline V CDR1 and CDR2: KGHSH, LQKENI. The CDR3 has 13 amino acids. In nucleotides, the CDR3 is TGTGCCAGCTCACTGACGGCGGTTCCTGAAGCTTTCTTT. Translation gives CASSLTAVPEAFF.

This clonotype rates as medium-sized. This beta chain appears as a stray read in a library generated for alpha chains; its size is not informative. V is TRBV13 and J is TRBJ2-7; 10 bases fit TRBD1. This CDR3 has 15 amino acids. V was pared by 4 bases and J by 7 bases, with 10 bases of the junction left unmatched. CDR1 and CDR2 (germline): PRHDT, FYEKMQ (reference sequence). As DNA, the CDR3 is TGTGCCAGCAGCTCCTCCGGGACAGGGGAGTGGGAGCAGTACTTC. Protein: CASSSSGTGEWEQYF.

With respect to this clonotype: Because this beta chain is a stray read in a library intended to capture alpha chains, its abundance should not be given much weight. V usage is TRBV6-1 and J usage is TRBJ2-7, with D perhaps assigned TRBD1 or TRBD2 (5 bases each). The germline V gene encodes CDR1 MNHNS and CDR2 SASEGT. The CDR3 has 11 amino acids. V was cut by 5 bases and J by 4 bases, with 6 bases left in between. DNA for the CDR3: TGTGCCAGCAGTTGGGGGTACGAGCAGTACTTC. Protein: CASSWGYEQYF.

This clonotype was seen ten or more times. For a library built for alpha chains, this beta chain is a stray read; little rests on its size. The V gene is TRBV6-1, the J gene TRBJ1-6; D perhaps matches TRBD1 (5 bases). V was cut by 1 base and J by 9 bases, with 13 bases left in between. This CDR3 region has 15 residues. The V gene's germline CDR1 is MNHNS and CDR2 SASEGT. The DNA for the CDR3 is TGTGCCAGCAGTGAAGATGTGGGGCGCGGTTCACCCCTCCACTTT. It encodes CASSEDVGRGSPLHF.

This clonotype was counted ten times or more. Within a library made for alpha chains, this beta chain is off target, and its count is uninformative. This chain joins TRBV24-1 and TRBJ1-1; no clear D. V gave up 3 bases and J gave up 6 bases, with 10 bases separating them. Germline CDR1 is KGHDR and CDR2 is SFDVKD. There are 13 residues in the CDR3. The DNA for the CDR3 is TGTGCCACCAGTGATCCCGACGCAGCTGAAGCTTTCTTT. Protein: CATSDPDAAEAFF.

This clonotype was seen many times. Because the library targeted alpha chains, this beta chain is an off-target read whose size means little. The CDR3 protein is CASSIRTGHNSPLHF. CDR3 nucleotide sequence: TGTGCCAGCAGCATCAGGACAGGCCATAATTCACCCCTCCACTTT. The chain carries TRBV27 and TRBJ1-6, with 7 bases fitting TRBD1. CDR3 length: 15 amino acids. V shed 6 bases and J 5 bases; nucleotides not matched to a gene: 7. Germline V gene lookup returns CDR1 MNHEY and CDR2 SMNVEV (reference sequence).